This section outlines one T cell receptor (beta chain) sequence together with its context. This sample stems from a study of control samples from healthy donors and cancer patients. Generated by immunoSEQ multiplex PCR, the TCRdb table keeps only in-frame clones and is missing some. Here the sample spans around 130,000 clones, around nine tenths being singletons. V shed 3 bases and J 7 bases; nucleotides not matched to a gene: 11. CDR1 and CDR2 from the germline V gene are SGDLS and YYNGEE. The CDR3 sequence is 16 residues long. This receptor was taken from a man aged 45-60 years in good health. The J gene is TRBJ2-1, the V gene TRBV9; TRBD1 agrees at 9 bases. The sequenced sample consisted of blood. The DNA for the CDR3 is TGTGCCAGCAGCGCAAGGAGGGGGACAGGGCCTAATGAGCAGTTCTTC. It encodes CASSARRGTGPNEQFF.